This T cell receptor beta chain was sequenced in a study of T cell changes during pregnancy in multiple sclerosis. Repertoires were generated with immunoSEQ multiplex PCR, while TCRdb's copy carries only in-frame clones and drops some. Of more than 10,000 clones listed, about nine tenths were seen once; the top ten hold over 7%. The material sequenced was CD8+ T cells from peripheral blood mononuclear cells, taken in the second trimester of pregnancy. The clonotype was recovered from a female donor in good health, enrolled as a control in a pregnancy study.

For the CDR3, the DNA is TGTGCCAGCAGTTACTCGACAGGGGCAAATGACGGCTACACCTTC. Translated, it gives CASSYSTGANDGYTF. The chain carries TRBV6-5 and TRBJ1-2, with TRBD1 matching over 8 bases. Trimming at V came to 0 bases and at J to 8 bases, leaving 8 bases not matched to a gene. Germline V gene sequence: CDR1 MNHEY, CDR2 SVGAGI. This CDR3 comprises 15 residues.